These T cell receptor beta chains were read from a single sample in a study of T-cell reconstitution after alpha-beta-depleted transplantation in children. TCRdb used MiXCR to reprocess the PCR reads, holding one entry per CDR3 protein. Of about 180,000 distinct CDR3 sequences detected, 11% appear once; the ten largest clones hold about 12%. This specimen was PBMCs, taken before TCRalphabeta/CD19-depleted stem cell transplant. The receptors were sampled from a boy aged 2-9 years with acute myeloid leukemia, due to receive a stem cell transplant. The CDR3 runs from the conserved cysteine through the conserved F or W. D genes are given only for firm matches. Clone sizes are given selectively: once, few, many, or a class where the clone is expanded.

d_call j_call v_call clone_size cdr3_nt cdr3_aa
NA TRBJ2-2 TRBV5-1 many TGCGCCAGCAGCTTAAACAGGGATCCCGGGGAGCTGTTTTTT CASSLNRDPGELFF
NA TRBJ2-1 TRBV5-1 many TGCGCCAGCAGCGGAGGGACCTACAATGAGCAGTTCTTC CASSGGTYNEQFF
NA TRBJ1-1 TRBV5-1 many TGCGCCAGCAGCTTGGAGGGAGAGAACACTGAAGCTTTCTTT CASSLEGENTEAFF
NA TRBJ2-5 TRBV28 NA TGTGCCAGCAGCCCCGTCGGCGCGGATCAAGAGACCCAGTACTTC CASSPVGADQETQYF
TRBD2 TRBJ2-1 TRBV12-3/TRBV12-4 many TGTGCCAGCAGTTTACGGACTAGCGGGAGGAATGAGCATTTCTTC CASSLRTSGRNEHFF
TRBD1 TRBJ2-7 TRBV5-1 many TGCGCCAGCAGCTTGAAGGGACAGGGGGACGAGCAGTACTTC CASSLKGQGDEQYF
NA TRBJ1-3 TRBV5-1 many TGCGCCAGCAGCTTGGTGGGGGCTGGAAACACCATATATTTT CASSLVGAGNTIYF
TRBD1 TRBJ1-1 TRBV28 many TGTGCCAGCAGTTTTGACAGGGTAAACACTGAAGCTTTCTTT CASSFDRVNTEAFF
NA TRBJ1-1 TRBV20-1 many TGCAGTGCTCGCCATAACACAGGGCTCACTGAAGCTTTCTTT CSARHNTGLTEAFF
NA TRBJ2-3 TRBV29-1 many TGCAGCTACTATACCCAAGTTAGCACAGATACGCAGTATTTT CSYYTQVSTDTQYF
TRBD1 TRBJ2-2 TRBV4-1 many TGCGCCAGCACCACAAGTAGTGGACAGGGGGGTAGGCGGGAGCTGTTTTTT CASTTSSGQGGRRELFF
NA TRBJ2-7 TRBV20-1 many TGCAGTGCTAGGGTGAGAGAGTACGAGCAGTACTTC CSARVREYEQYF
NA TRBJ1-5 TRBV12-5 NA TGTGCTAGTGGTTTGGGCCTCGGAGGGGTTGGGCATCAGCCCCAGCATTTT CASGLGLGGVGHQPQHF
TRBD1 TRBJ2-1 TRBV12-5 NA TGTGCTAGTGGTTTGGCCCCCGGACAGGGGAACAATGAGCAGTTCTTC CASGLAPGQGNNEQFF
NA TRBJ1-2 TRBV12-3/TRBV12-4 many TGTGCCAGCAGTTTTAACAGAGTCTTCTATGGCTACACCTTC CASSFNRVFYGYTF
NA TRBJ1-2 TRBV5-1 NA TGCGCCAGCAGCTTGGGTATGGGGCGCGGGTATGGCTACACCTTC CASSLGMGRGYGYTF